The next 17 T cell receptor beta chains were all read from a single sample in a study of CXCR3-negative and CXCR3-positive naive CD8 T cells. Overall study results and limits: In CXCR3-positive naive cells, the TRB CDR3s were more hydrophobic than in CXCR3-negative naive cells.

UMI-labeled 5' RACE TRB cDNA libraries were prepared from the cells. Reprocessing the 5' RACE reads, TCRdb reports a single entry for every CDR3 protein and omits DNA. This sample's table reports about 130,000 distinct CDR3 sequences. Their target antigens are unknown. The sequenced sample was naive CXCR3+ CD8+ T cells from blood. Subset: CD45RO-CCR7+CD27+CD95- naive CD8+ T cells expressing CXCR3 (TNR3+). The receptor set was obtained from a human donor in good health. Some clones in this sample may be carry-over from other donors' samples.

The chain has TRBV28 and TRBJ1-2. The CDR3 is made up of 11 amino acids. The germline gives CDR1 MDHEN, CDR2 SYDVKM. This chain's CDR3 is CASRYGYGYTF.

V gene TRBV19 combines with J gene TRBJ2-1; TCRdb's D call, TRBD2, is unchecked because there is no DNA. In germline, CDR1 is LNHDA, CDR2 SQIVND (reference sequence). This CDR3 has 15 residues. This CDR3 is CASSISSESLNEQFF.

The chain joins TRBV12-3 or TRBV12-4 to TRBJ2-1; checking the TCRdb D call of TRBD2 is not possible without DNA. The CDR3 spans 15 residues. CDR3: CASNLKREPEDEQFF.

The chain carries TRBV6-5 and TRBJ1-2. CDR1 is MNHEY, CDR2 SVGAGI, per germline. This CDR3 comprises 14 residues. CDR3 protein: CASSYSGTLDGYTF.

V gene TRBV28 combines with J gene TRBJ1-1. Per the germline V gene, CDR1 is MDHEN and CDR2 is SYDVKM. CDR3 size: 13 residues. Here the CDR3 reads CASYNRAGPTAFF.

The chain recombines TRBV7-8 with TRBJ2-5; with no DNA, the TCRdb D assignment of TRBD1 cannot be verified. This CDR3 spans 13 amino acids. Germline CDR1 is SGHVS and CDR2 is FQNEAQ. The CDR3 reads CASRRQGQETQYF.

The genes are TRBV7-9 and TRBJ2-1. The germline gives CDR1 SEHNR, CDR2 FQNEAQ (reference sequence). CDR3 size: 14 residues. The CDR3 spells CASSLSGALNEQFF.

The genes are TRBV7-9 and TRBJ2-7; TCRdb reports TRBD1, a call that lacks DNA to check it against. This CDR3 is built from 16 residues. Germline lookup yields CDR1 SEHNR and CDR2 FQNEAQ (reference sequence). CDR3 in amino acids: CASSLAAGGYSYEQYF.

The chain employs TRBV7-3 and TRBJ2-2. The CDR3 length is 12 residues. Germline values: CDR1 SGHTA, CDR2 FQGTGA. CDR3 sequence: CASSGNTGELFF.

V usage is TRBV9 and J usage is TRBJ1-1; TCRdb outputs TRBD1, but without DNA this stays unchecked. Germline V gene data show CDR1 as SGDLS and CDR2 as YYNGEE. This CDR3 has 13 residues. The CDR3 sequence is CASSVQGSDEAFF.

The chain couples TRBV12-3 or TRBV12-4 to TRBJ1-5; as DNA is missing, the TRBD1 call by TCRdb cannot be tested. CDR3 length: 18 residues. CDR3: CASSLEVGSQYSNQPQHF.

V is TRBV20-1 and J is TRBJ2-2; the TCRdb D gene call, TRBD2, has no DNA to confirm it. The length of the CDR3 is 16 residues. Germline V gene lookup returns CDR1 DFQATT and CDR2 SNEGSKA (reference sequence). CDR3 sequence: CSARDLGLAVHGELFF.

The V and J genes are TRBV29-1 and TRBJ2-2; TCRdb selects TRBD2, and the lack of DNA leaves this call unchecked. The CDR3 runs to 15 residues. From germline, CDR1 is SQVTM and CDR2 ANQGSEA. CDR3 loop: CSAHSGGMNTGELFF.

The gene calls are TRBV15 and TRBJ2-5; without DNA, the TCRdb call of TRBD1 cannot be checked. The germline V gene has CDR1 LNHNV and CDR2 YYDKDF (reference sequence). The CDR3 covers 15 residues. This chain's CDR3 is CATSRITGGQETQYF.

The chain combines TRBV29-1 with TRBJ2-7; absent DNA, TCRdb's TRBD1 call cannot be checked. CDR3 length: 15 residues. The V gene's germline CDR1 is SQVTM and CDR2 ANQGSEA. This chain's CDR3 is CSVHLRGDASYEQYF.

The V call is TRBV12-3 or TRBV12-4, the J call TRBJ1-2; TCRdb's D call of TRBD1 is untestable without DNA. CDR3 length: 16 amino acids. This chain's CDR3 is CASSLAPGLANYGYTF.

J is TRBJ2-7 and V is TRBV6-5. Per germline, CDR1 MNHEY and CDR2 SVGAGI. CDR3 length: 13 residues. This CDR3 reads CASSYSDQYEQYF.